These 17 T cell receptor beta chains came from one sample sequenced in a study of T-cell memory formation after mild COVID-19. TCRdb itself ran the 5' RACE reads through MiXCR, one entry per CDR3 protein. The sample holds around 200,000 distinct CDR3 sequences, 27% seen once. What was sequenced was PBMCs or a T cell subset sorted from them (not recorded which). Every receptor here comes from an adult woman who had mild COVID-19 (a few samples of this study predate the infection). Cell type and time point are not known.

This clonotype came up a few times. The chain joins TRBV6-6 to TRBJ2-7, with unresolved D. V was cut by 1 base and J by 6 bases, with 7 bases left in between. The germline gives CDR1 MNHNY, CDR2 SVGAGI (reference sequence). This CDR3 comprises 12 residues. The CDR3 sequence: CASSYLHSEQYF. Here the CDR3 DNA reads TGTGCCAGCAGTTACTTACACAGCGAGCAGTACTTC.

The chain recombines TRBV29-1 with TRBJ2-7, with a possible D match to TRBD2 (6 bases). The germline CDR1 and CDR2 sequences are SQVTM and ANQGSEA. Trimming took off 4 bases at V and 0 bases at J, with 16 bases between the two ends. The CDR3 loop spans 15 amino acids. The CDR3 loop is CSVGGGQVASYEQYF. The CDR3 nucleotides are TGCAGCGTTGGAGGAGGGCAGGTGGCCTCCTACGAGCAGTACTTC.

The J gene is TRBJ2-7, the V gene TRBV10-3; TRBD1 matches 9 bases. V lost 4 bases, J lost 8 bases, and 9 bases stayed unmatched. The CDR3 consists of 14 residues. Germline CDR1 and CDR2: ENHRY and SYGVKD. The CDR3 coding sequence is TGTGCCATCAGTGGGCCGGGACAGGGTAAACAGCAGTACTTC. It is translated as CAISGPGQGKQQYF.

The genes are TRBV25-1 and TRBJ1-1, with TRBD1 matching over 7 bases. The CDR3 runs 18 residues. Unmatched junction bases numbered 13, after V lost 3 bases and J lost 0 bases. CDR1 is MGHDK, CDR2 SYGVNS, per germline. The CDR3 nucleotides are TGTGCCAGCAGTGACTCACACTCCGGGACAGTTATGAACACTGAAGCTTTCTTT. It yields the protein CASSDSHSGTVMNTEAFF.

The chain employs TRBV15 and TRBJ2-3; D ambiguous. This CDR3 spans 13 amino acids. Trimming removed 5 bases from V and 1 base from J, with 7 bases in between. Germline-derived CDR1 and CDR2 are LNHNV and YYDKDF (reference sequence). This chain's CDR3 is CATSPLGTDTQYF. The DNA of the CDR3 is TGTGCCACCAGCCCGTTAGGCACAGATACGCAGTATTTT.

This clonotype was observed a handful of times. CDR3 amino acids: CASSRVGQGSEAFF. The DNA of the CDR3 is TGTGCCAGCAGCCGAGTCGGACAGGGCTCTGAAGCTTTCTTT. The genes are TRBV7-9 and TRBJ1-1; TRBD1 agrees at 8 bases. The V and J ends lost 5 bases and 6 bases, in that order; junction bases with no gene match: 8. CDR3 size: 14 residues. CDR1 and CDR2 from the germline V gene are SEHNR and FQNEAQ (reference sequence).

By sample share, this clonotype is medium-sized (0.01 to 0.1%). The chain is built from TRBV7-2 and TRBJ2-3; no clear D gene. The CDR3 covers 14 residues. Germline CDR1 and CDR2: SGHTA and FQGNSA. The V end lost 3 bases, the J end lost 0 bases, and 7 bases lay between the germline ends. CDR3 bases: TGTGCCAGCAGCTTTTGGGGTAGCACAGATACGCAGTATTTT. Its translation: CASSFWGSTDTQYF.

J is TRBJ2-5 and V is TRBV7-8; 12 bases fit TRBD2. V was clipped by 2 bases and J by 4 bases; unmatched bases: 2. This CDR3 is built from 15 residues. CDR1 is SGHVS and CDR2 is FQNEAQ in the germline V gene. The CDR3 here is CASSLRLAGVETQYF. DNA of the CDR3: TGTGCCAGCAGCTTACGACTAGCGGGAGTAGAGACCCAGTACTTC.

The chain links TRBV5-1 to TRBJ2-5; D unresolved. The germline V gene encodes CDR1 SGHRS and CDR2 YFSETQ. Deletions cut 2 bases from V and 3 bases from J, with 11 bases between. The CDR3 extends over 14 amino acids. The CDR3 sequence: CASSLSVGEETQYF. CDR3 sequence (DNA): TGCGCCAGCAGCTTATCCGTCGGAGAAGAGACCCAGTACTTC.

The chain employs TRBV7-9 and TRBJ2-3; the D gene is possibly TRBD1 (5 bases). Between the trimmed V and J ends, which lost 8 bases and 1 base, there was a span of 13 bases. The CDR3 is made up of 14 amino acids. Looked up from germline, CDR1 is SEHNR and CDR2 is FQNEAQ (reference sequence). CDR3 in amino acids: CASGAGYGTDTQYF. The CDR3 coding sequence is TGTGCCAGCGGGGCAGGGTACGGCACAGATACGCAGTATTTT.

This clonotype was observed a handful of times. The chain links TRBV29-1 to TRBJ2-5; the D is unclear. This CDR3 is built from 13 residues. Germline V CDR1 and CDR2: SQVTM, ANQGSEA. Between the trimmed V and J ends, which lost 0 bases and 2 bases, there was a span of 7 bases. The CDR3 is CSVEDPRQETQYF. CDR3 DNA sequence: TGCAGCGTTGAAGATCCCAGGCAAGAGACCCAGTACTTC.

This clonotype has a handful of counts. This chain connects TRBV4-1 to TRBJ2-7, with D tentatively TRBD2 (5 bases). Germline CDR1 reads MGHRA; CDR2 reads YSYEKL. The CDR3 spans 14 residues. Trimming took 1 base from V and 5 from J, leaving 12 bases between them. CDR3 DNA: TGCGCCAGCAGCCAAGTCGGGTCGAGGGACGAGCAGTACTTC. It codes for CASSQVGSRDEQYF.

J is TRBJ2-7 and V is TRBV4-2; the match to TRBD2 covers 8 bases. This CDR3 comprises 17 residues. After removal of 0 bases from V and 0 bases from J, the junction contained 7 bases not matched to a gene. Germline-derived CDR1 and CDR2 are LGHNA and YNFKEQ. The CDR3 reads CASSQDQALAGSYEQYF. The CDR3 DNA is TGTGCCAGCAGCCAAGATCAGGCCCTAGCGGGCTCCTACGAGCAGTACTTC.

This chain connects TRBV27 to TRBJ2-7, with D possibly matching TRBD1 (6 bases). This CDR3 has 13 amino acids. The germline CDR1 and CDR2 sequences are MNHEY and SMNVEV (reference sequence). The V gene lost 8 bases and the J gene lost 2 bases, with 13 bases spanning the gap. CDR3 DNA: TGTGCCAGCGGAGCAGGGGAAGCCTACGAGCAGTACTTC. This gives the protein CASGAGEAYEQYF.

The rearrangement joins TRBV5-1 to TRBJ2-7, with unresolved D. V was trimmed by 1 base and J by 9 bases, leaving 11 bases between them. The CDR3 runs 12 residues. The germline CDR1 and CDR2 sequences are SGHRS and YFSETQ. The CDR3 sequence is CASSLFGEWQYF. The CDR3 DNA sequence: TGCGCCAGCAGCTTGTTTGGGGAATGGCAGTACTTC.

Here the CDR3 reads CASSSTGTGINVLTF. The CDR3 coding sequence is TGTGCCAGTAGTAGCACCGGGACAGGGATCAACGTCCTGACTTTC. This chain links TRBV19 with TRBJ2-6; 9 nucleotides match TRBD1. With V trimmed by 4 bases and J by 9 bases, 7 bases remained unmatched. The CDR3 has 15 residues. Per the germline V gene, CDR1 is LNHDA and CDR2 is SQIVND (reference sequence).

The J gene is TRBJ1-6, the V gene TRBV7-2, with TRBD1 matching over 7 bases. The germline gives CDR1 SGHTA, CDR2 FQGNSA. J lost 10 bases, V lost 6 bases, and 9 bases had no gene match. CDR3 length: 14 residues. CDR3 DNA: TGTGCCAGCAGGACCGGGACAGTCGGATCACCCCTCCACTTT. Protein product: CASRTGTVGSPLHF.